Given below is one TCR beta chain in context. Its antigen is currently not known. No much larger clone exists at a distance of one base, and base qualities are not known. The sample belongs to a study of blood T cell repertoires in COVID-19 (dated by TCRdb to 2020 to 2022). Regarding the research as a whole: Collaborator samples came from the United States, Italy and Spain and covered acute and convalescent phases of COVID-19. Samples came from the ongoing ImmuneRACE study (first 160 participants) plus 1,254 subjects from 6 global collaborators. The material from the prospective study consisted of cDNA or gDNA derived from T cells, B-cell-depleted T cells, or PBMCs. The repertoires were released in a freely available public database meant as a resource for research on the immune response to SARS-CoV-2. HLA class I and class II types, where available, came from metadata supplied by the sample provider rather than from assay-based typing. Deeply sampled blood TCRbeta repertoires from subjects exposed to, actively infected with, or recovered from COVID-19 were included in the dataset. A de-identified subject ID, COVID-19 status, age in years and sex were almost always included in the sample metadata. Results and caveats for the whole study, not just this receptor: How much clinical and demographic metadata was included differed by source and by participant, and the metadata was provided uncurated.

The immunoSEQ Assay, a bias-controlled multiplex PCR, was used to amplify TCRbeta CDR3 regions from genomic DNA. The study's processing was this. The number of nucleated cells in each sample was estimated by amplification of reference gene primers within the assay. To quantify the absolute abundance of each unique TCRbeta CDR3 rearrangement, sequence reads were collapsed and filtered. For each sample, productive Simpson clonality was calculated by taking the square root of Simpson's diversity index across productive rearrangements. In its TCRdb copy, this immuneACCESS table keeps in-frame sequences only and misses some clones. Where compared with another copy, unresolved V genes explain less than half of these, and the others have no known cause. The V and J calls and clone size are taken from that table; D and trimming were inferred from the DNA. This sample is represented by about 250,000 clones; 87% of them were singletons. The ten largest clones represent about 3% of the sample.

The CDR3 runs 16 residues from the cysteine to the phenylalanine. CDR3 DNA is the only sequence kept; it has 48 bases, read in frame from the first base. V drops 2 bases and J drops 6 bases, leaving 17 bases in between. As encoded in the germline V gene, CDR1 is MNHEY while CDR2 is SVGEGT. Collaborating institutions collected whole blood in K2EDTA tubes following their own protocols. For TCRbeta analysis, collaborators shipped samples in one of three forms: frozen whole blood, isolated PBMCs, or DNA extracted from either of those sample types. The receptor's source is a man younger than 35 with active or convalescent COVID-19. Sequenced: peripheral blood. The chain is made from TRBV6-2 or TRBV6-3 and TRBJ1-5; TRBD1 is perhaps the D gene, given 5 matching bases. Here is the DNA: TGTGCCAGCAGTTACAGGTCAGGGAAGGCGTTTCAGCCCCAGCATTTT. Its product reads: CASSYRSGKAFQPQHF.